The present T cell receptor beta chain was sequenced within a study of blood T cell repertoires in COVID-19. Study overall: PBMCs, B-cell-depleted T cells, or T cells provided the cDNA or gDNA that made up the material.

V was pared by 2 bases and J by 6 bases, with 3 bases of the junction left unmatched. From germline, CDR1 is SGHTA and CDR2 FQGNSA. The CDR3 consists of 15 residues. The assay was immunoSEQ multiplex PCR, and TCRdb's table has in-frame clones only and misses some. The data show about 17,000 clones, approximately 84% seen once. Sequenced input: peripheral blood. This chain links TRBV7-2 with TRBJ2-1, with TRBD2 matching over 11 bases. This clonotype originated in a human donor with active COVID-19. The donor label of this sample is uncertain. The DNA for the CDR3 is TGTGCCAGCAGCTTAACTAGCGGGGGCATCAATGAGCAGTTCTTC. Its protein is CASSLTSGGINEQFF.